This T cell receptor beta chain was captured by sequencing in a study of OX40 agonist ivuxolimab in advanced cancers. Study information: Patients received ivuxolimab, an intravenous treatment, every 2 weeks at 0.01 to 10 mg/kg. Aged roughly 23 to 79 with a mean of about 60 years, they were 82.7% male.

Produced via immunoSEQ multiplex PCR; TCRdb's table is partial and in-frame only. The top ten clones hold 0.7% to 0.85% of a sample with more than 95,000 clones, 85% to 95% of them seen once. A remark on this clone: As yet, its antigen is unknown.

Study outcomes and limitations: People who partly responded at 0.1-3.0 mg/kg had some of the least clonal expansion seen.

The receptor was isolated from an adult with an advanced solid tumor such as melanoma, head and neck, liver or kidney cancer. The sequences come from CD4+ or CD8+ T cells sorted from blood, collected in a trial of the OX40 agonist ivuxolimab.

CDR3: CAIQFPGSNEQYF. DNA for the CDR3: TGTGCCATCCAGTTTCCAGGGTCCAACGAGCAGTACTTC. The chain links TRBV10-3 to TRBJ2-5, with D maybe TRBD1 (5 bases). The J call could be wrong; TRBJ2-7 is a better fit for the DNA end. From germline, CDR1 is ENHRY and CDR2 SYGVKD. This CDR3 comprises 13 residues.